A single sample is the source of the 3 T cell receptor beta chains below, sequenced in a study of OX40 agonist ivuxolimab in advanced cancers. Libraries were prepared by immunoSEQ multiplex PCR; TCRdb keeps only in-frame clonotypes and omits some of them. This sample has 20,000 to 25,000 clones, with around nine tenths found just once. Sample: CD4+ or CD8+ T cells sorted from blood, taken in a trial of the OX40 agonist ivuxolimab. These receptors were obtained from an adult with an advanced solid tumor such as melanoma, head and neck, liver or kidney cancer.

V gene TRBV27 combines with J gene TRBJ2-3; the match to TRBD2 covers 9 bases. From germline, CDR1 is MNHEY and CDR2 SMNVEV (reference sequence). The junction had 6 bases not matched to a gene; V was cut back by 4 bases and J by 1 base. CDR3 length equals 16 residues. CDR3 sequence: CASSSKRTSGTDTQYF. Written as DNA, the CDR3 is TGTGCCAGCAGTTCAAAACGGACTAGCGGCACAGATACGCAGTATTTT.

This clone was seen a single time. V usage is TRBV19 and J usage is TRBJ2-7; no firm D call. This CDR3 comprises 17 residues. With 0 bases removed from V and 0 bases from J, the gap between germline ends came to 15 bases. Per germline, CDR1 LNHDA and CDR2 SQIVND (reference sequence). The CDR3 DNA reads as TGTGCCAGTAGTATAGATCTAGTCTCGCTTAGCTCCTACGAGCAGTACTTC. Translating gives CASSIDLVSLSSYEQYF.

The V call is TRBV7-2, the J call TRBJ2-2; the D is unclear. The CDR3 runs 15 residues. The V gene lost 1 base and the J gene lost 1 base, with 7 bases spanning the gap. CDR1 SGHTA and CDR2 FQGNSA come from the germline V gene. The CDR3 loop reads CASSLVVQNTGELFF. DNA of the CDR3: TGTGCCAGCAGCTTAGTGGTCCAGAACACCGGGGAGCTGTTTTTT.